This TCR beta chain came from a study of STAT3 mutations in large granular lymphocyte leukemia. Study-wide results and caveats: All newly emerging clones after therapy were STAT3 wild type. At least one immunodominant TCR beta clonotype appeared in every T-cell large granular lymphocyte leukemia patient.

This clone was observed a handful of times. Its antigen is not known. Repertoires were generated with immunoSEQ multiplex PCR, while TCRdb's copy carries only in-frame clones and drops some. The sample consists of about 12,000 clones, roughly 76% of them appearing once. This CDR3 spans 15 amino acids. Trimming took 2 bases from V and 5 from J; bases not matched to a gene: 6. The germline gives CDR1 SEHNR, CDR2 FQNEAQ (reference sequence). The sequence was obtained from a man aged 55 to 69 with T-cell large granular lymphocyte leukemia. Some clones in this sample may be carry-over from other donors' samples. Material: peripheral blood mononuclear cells. The gene calls are TRBV7-9 and TRBJ2-3; TRBD2 agrees at 8 bases. CDR3 in amino acids: CASSLTSGGKDTQYF. The CDR3 region has the DNA TGTGCCAGCAGCTTAACTAGCGGAGGGAAAGATACGCAGTATTTT.